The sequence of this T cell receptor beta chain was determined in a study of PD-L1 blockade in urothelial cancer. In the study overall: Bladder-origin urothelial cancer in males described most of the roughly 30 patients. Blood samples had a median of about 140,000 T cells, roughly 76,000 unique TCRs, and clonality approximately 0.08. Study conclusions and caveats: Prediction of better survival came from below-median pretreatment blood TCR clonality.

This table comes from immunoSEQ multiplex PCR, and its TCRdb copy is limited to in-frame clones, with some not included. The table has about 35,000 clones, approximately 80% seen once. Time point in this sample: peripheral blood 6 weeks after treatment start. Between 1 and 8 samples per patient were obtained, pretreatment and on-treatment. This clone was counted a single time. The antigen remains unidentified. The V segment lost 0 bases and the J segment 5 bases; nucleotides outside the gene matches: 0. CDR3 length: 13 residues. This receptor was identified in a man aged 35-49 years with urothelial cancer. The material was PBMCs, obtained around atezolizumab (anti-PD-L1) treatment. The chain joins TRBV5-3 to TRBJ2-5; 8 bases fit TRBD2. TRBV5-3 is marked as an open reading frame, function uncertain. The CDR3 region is CARSLASGETQYF. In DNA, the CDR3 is TGTGCCAGAAGCTTGGCTAGCGGGGAGACCCAGTACTTC.